Each of the 31 T cell receptor beta chains below was sequenced from the same sample in a study of Graves' ophthalmopathy and Graves' hyperthyroidism (dated by TCRdb to the late 2010s). This sample was sequenced with an Illumina HiSeq 2000. For repertoire sequencing, TCR beta CDR3 regions were amplified from RNA transcripts. The first round of RT-PCR was done with HTBI primers and the Qiagen OneStep RT-PCR kit, and was followed by a second round of multiplex PCR, then size selection and purification. The public reads were reanalyzed by TCRdb: fastp trimming at Q25, MiXCR alignment, in-frame beta chains only. Every entry covers one CDR3 protein and lists the most common genes and DNA from its rows. This sample gives around 1,000,000 distinct CDR3 sequences in total; 35% to 40% of them show up just once. The top ten hold around 10% of the sample. Input material: peripheral blood or thyroid tissue (not recorded which). The receptors stem from an adult man with Graves' hyperthyroidism.

This clonotype has a count of ten or more. Given a much more abundant clone one base away, this may be a read error. V and J are TRBV7-9 and TRBJ1-1, with D tentatively TRBD1 (6 bases). Germline loops: CDR1 SEHNR, CDR2 FQNEAQ (reference sequence). V was clipped by 6 bases and J by 1 base, with 9 bases between them. The CDR3 runs to 13 residues. In DNA form, the CDR3 reads TGTGCCAGCAGGCCGGGACAGAACACTGAAGCTTTCTTT. It encodes CASRPGQNTEAFF.

The chain combines TRBV2 with TRBJ1-6; D not certain. Germline CDR1 reads SNHLY; CDR2 reads FYNNEI. The CDR3 is 13 amino acids. V was cut by 7 bases and J by 4 bases, with 8 bases left in between. The CDR3 sequence: CASNIEYNSPLHF. DNA for the CDR3: TGTGCCAGCAACATTGAGTATAATTCACCCCTCCACTTT.

The V and J genes are TRBV11-2 and TRBJ1-1, with a possible D match to TRBD1 (6 bases). Trimming cost V 2 bases and J 4 bases, with 11 bases left between them. This CDR3 comprises 14 residues. Germline-derived CDR1 and CDR2 are SGHAT and FQNNGV. The CDR3 sequence: CASSLSTGFTEAFF. As DNA, the CDR3 is TGTGCCAGCAGCTTATCCACAGGGTTCACTGAAGCTTTCTTT.

This rearrangement joins TRBV7-2 to TRBJ2-7; 9 bases agree with TRBD1. CDR1 is SGHTA, CDR2 FQGNSA, per germline. V trimming: 7 bases; J trimming: 3 bases; junction bases outside the gene matches: 10. This CDR3 has 15 residues. This CDR3 is CASTLGQGGYYEQYF. In nucleotides, the CDR3 is TGTGCCAGCACCCTGGGACAGGGTGGTTACTACGAGCAGTACTTC.

This clonotype has ten or more counts. This chain connects TRBV5-1 to TRBJ2-7; D not certain. The CDR3 covers 12 residues. Trimming removed 4 bases at V and 3 bases at J, with 8 bases between. The germline V gene encodes CDR1 SGHRS and CDR2 YFSETQ. The CDR3 region is CASSLDHYEQYF. Written as DNA, the CDR3 is TGCGCCAGCAGCCTAGATCACTACGAGCAGTACTTC. Together with reference TRBV5-1 and TRBJ2-7, the CDR3 gives the full variable domain: KAGVTQTPRYLIKTRGQQVTLSCSPISGHRSVSWYQQTPGQGLQFLFEYFSETQRNKGNFPGRFSGRQFSNSRSEMNVSTLELGDSALYLCASSLDHYEQYFGPGTRLTVT.

This clonotype was found many times. The genes are TRBV2 and TRBJ2-5; a possible D gene is TRBD1 (6 bases). CDR1 is SNHLY and CDR2 is FYNNEI in the germline V gene. The CDR3 contains 14 residues. V lost 5 bases and J lost 2, with 12 bases in between. The CDR3 protein is CASSLGQPQETQYF. CDR3 sequence (DNA): TGTGCCAGCAGTTTAGGACAGCCACAAGAGACCCAGTACTTC.

This clonotype appeared many times. This chain connects TRBV20-1 to TRBJ2-5; 7 nucleotides agree with TRBD2. CDR3 length: 15 amino acids. The J segment lost 2 bases and the V segment lost 0 bases, leaving 6 bases of the junction unmatched. In germline, CDR1 is DFQATT, CDR2 SNEGSKA (reference sequence). The CDR3, as DNA: TGCAGTGCTAGAGATTCGAGTAGCGGGCAAGAGACCCAGTACTTC. Its protein product is CSARDSSSGQETQYF.

V is TRBV6-5 and J is TRBJ2-5, with 8 bases matching TRBD1. The CDR3 runs 14 residues. The junction had 6 bases not matched to a gene; V was cut back by 4 bases and J by 5 bases. Per the germline V gene, CDR1 is MNHEY and CDR2 is SVGAGI. CDR3: CASSSQGVPETQYF. As DNA, the CDR3 is TGTGCCAGCAGTTCACAGGGGGTTCCGGAGACCCAGTACTTC.

The chain couples TRBV20-1 to TRBJ1-2; no clear D gene. Germline-derived CDR1 and CDR2 are DFQATT and SNEGSKA (reference sequence). The CDR3 consists of 12 residues. Trimming removed 5 bases from V and 4 bases from J, with 11 bases in between. The DNA for the CDR3 is TGCAGTGCTCGCACAGACATCTATGGCTACACCTTC. It translates to CSARTDIYGYTF.

CDR3 nucleotides: TGTGCCAGCAGCTTCCCCAGGGCCTCCTACGAGCAGTACTTC. It is translated as CASSFPRASYEQYF. J is TRBJ2-7 and V is TRBV12-3 or TRBV12-4; D may be TRBD1 (5 bases). The V and J ends lost 6 bases and 0 bases respectively, with 12 bases between them. The CDR3 spans 14 residues.

Only a few counts were recorded for this clonotype. The chain joins TRBV29-1 to TRBJ1-1; D remains unclear. The germline V gene encodes CDR1 SQVTM and CDR2 ANQGSEA. The CDR3 has 12 amino acids. V was cut by 5 bases and J by 4 bases, with 11 bases left in between. CDR3 sequence: CSVPDSGTEAFF. The DNA for the CDR3 is TGCAGCGTTCCAGACTCGGGCACTGAAGCTTTCTTT. The whole variable domain, remainder taken from reference TRBV29-1 and TRBJ1-1, is SAVISQKPSRDICQRGTSLTIQCQVDSQVTMMFWYRQQPGQSLTLIATANQGSEATYESGFVIDKFPISRPNLTFSTLTVSNMSPEDSSIYLCSVPDSGTEAFFGQGTRLTVV.

There are many counts of this clonotype. V is TRBV29-1 and J is TRBJ2-7; D may be TRBD1 (6 bases). CDR1 is SQVTM, CDR2 ANQGSEA, per germline. CDR3 length equals 14 residues. Trimming took off 7 bases at V and 0 bases at J, with 16 bases between the two ends. Written as DNA, the CDR3 is TGCAGCGCTATCCTCGGACAGAGCTCCTACGAGCAGTACTTC. Protein: CSAILGQSSYEQYF.

The rearrangement links TRBV30 to TRBJ1-1; a possible D gene is TRBD1 (5 bases). V lost 3 bases and J 1 base, leaving 6 bases between the germline ends. CDR1 is GTSNPN and CDR2 is SVGIG in the germline V gene (reference sequence). The CDR3 is 12 amino acids. The DNA of the CDR3 is TGTGCCTGGAGACAGGAGAACACTGAAGCTTTCTTT. Amino acids: CAWRQENTEAFF.

J is TRBJ2-7 and V is TRBV7-6; TRBD1 agrees at 7 bases. V was clipped by 8 bases and J by 4 bases; unmatched bases: 8. CDR3 length equals 13 residues. Germline CDR1 SGHVS, CDR2 FNYEAQ. CDR3 sequence: CASRWDSSYEQYF. The CDR3 DNA follows: TGTGCCAGCCGCTGGGACAGTTCATACGAGCAGTACTTC.

This chain joins TRBV11-2 and TRBJ2-2; a possible D gene is TRBD1 (5 bases). The CDR3 covers 16 residues. Germline CDR1 reads SGHAT; CDR2 reads FQNNGV. V lost 0 bases and J lost 6, with 14 bases in between. The CDR3 here is CASSLDGAGRAGELFF. CDR3 sequence (DNA): TGTGCCAGCAGCTTAGATGGGGCAGGTCGCGCCGGGGAGCTGTTTTTT.

This clonotype occurred many times. The chain employs TRBV12-3 or TRBV12-4 and TRBJ1-3, with 7 nucleotides matching TRBD1. V gave up 5 bases and J gave up 7 bases; unmatched junction bases: 8. The CDR3 has 14 amino acids. The CDR3 bases are TGTGCCAGCAGTCTAGGACAGGTTCCGAACACCATATATTTT. Translating gives CASSLGQVPNTIYF.

This clonotype was seen many times. This chain links TRBV7-6 with TRBJ2-2; a possible D gene is TRBD1 (8 bases). Germline CDR1 and CDR2: SGHVS and FNYEAQ. V was cut by 2 bases and J by 5 bases, with 12 bases left in between. The CDR3 contains 15 residues. The CDR3 nucleotides read TGTGCCAGCAGCTTAACAGGGGGGGAAACCGGGGAGCTGTTTTTT. Its translation: CASSLTGGETGELFF.

This clonotype was seen only a few times. The V and J genes are TRBV7-3 and TRBJ2-5, with 11 bases fitting TRBD1. The CDR3 contains 14 residues. Per germline, CDR1 SGHTA and CDR2 FQGTGA. V lost 0 bases, J lost 10 bases, and 4 bases stayed unmatched. CDR3 sequence reads: CASSLTGTGGDQYF. CDR3 in DNA: TGTGCCAGCAGCTTAACCGGGACAGGGGGAGACCAGTACTTC.

This clonotype came up many times. This sequence joins TRBV7-6 and TRBJ2-7; TRBD1 or TRBD2 may be the D gene (5 bases each). From germline, CDR1 is SGHVS and CDR2 FNYEAQ. There are 15 residues in the CDR3. Trimming took off 1 base at V and 3 bases at J, with 13 bases between the two ends. The CDR3 reads CASSLEGTRSYEQYF. CDR3 DNA sequence: TGTGCCAGCAGCTTAGAAGGGACCAGAAGCTACGAGCAGTACTTC.

The chain uses TRBV13 and TRBJ2-5; a possible D gene is TRBD2 (7 bases). The CDR3 runs to 15 residues. Germline loops: CDR1 PRHDT, CDR2 FYEKMQ (reference sequence). V dropped 4 bases and J dropped 2 bases, with 14 bases sitting between them. The DNA of the CDR3 is TGTGCCAGCAGCTGGGGGAGGGGGAAACAAGAGACCCAGTACTTC. Protein product: CASSWGRGKQETQYF. The full variable domain, with the rest looked up from reference TRBV13 and TRBJ2-5, is AAGVIQSPRHLIKEKRETATLKCYPIPRHDTVYWYQQGPGQDPQFLISFYEKMQSDKGSIPDRFSAQQFSDYHSELNMSSLELGDSALYFCASSWGRGKQETQYFGPGTRLLVL.

The chain carries TRBV2 and TRBJ1-1; no reliable D call. Germline CDR1 is SNHLY and CDR2 is FYNNEI. V dropped 6 bases and J dropped 8 bases, with 16 bases sitting between them. The CDR3 loop spans 13 amino acids. For the CDR3, the DNA is TGTGCCAGCAGCTTAACGTTCGGAGAGGAAGCTTTCTTT. Translation gives CASSLTFGEEAFF.

The rearrangement joins TRBV7-6 to TRBJ2-2, with D perhaps matching TRBD1 (6 bases). Germline CDR1 and CDR2: SGHVS and FNYEAQ. The CDR3 is made up of 17 amino acids. Trimming removed 3 bases from V and 1 base from J, with 15 bases in between. The CDR3 coding sequence is TGTGCCAGCAGCTTCGGCCCACAGGGCGTGAACACCGGGGAGCTGTTTTTT. This encodes CASSFGPQGVNTGELFF.

Many counts were recorded for this clonotype. The gene calls are TRBV29-1 and TRBJ1-2; a weak D match, TRBD1 (5 bases). Trimming removed 5 bases at V and 4 bases at J, with 17 bases between. Germline V gene sequence: CDR1 SQVTM, CDR2 ANQGSEA. The CDR3 extends over 14 amino acids. The CDR3 sequence: CSVHAPGGGYGYTF. CDR3 nucleotide sequence: TGCAGCGTTCACGCGCCGGGGGGAGGCTATGGCTACACCTTC.

The chain uses TRBV2 and TRBJ1-5, with 8 bases matching TRBD1. CDR3 size: 16 residues. V gave up 5 bases and J gave up 6 bases; unmatched junction bases: 12. The V gene's germline CDR1 is SNHLY and CDR2 FYNNEI. In nucleotides, the CDR3 is TGTGCCAGCAGTTTACAGGGGGTTGGTGATTTTCAGCCCCAGCATTTT. Its translation: CASSLQGVGDFQPQHF.

The sample holds many counts of this clonotype. This rearrangement joins TRBV28 to TRBJ1-2; unclear D gene. V was clipped by 6 bases and J by 8 bases, with 13 bases between them. This CDR3 is built from 12 residues. The germline V gene encodes CDR1 MDHEN and CDR2 SYDVKM. The CDR3 nucleotides read TGTGCCAGCAGCTATTCTCTAGGAGGCTACACCTTC. It codes for CASSYSLGGYTF.

V is TRBV5-8 and J is TRBJ2-7, with D perhaps TRBD2 (6 bases). Germline-derived CDR1 and CDR2 are SGHTS and YDEGEE. The CDR3 is 13 amino acids. Between the trimmed V and J ends, which lost 4 bases and 3 bases, there was a span of 11 bases. CDR3 loop: CASSGGRFYEQYF. CDR3 nucleotides: TGTGCCAGCAGCGGAGGGCGGTTCTACGAGCAGTACTTC.

The chain's CDR3 is CASSLTQGNQPQHF. The CDR3 coding sequence is TGTGCCAGCAGCTTAACCCAGGGAAATCAGCCCCAGCATTTT. V is TRBV11-2 and J is TRBJ1-5; possible D gene TRBD1, 5 bases. V was clipped by 2 bases and J by 4 bases, with 9 bases between them. The CDR3 covers 14 residues. Germline V gene data show CDR1 as SGHAT and CDR2 as FQNNGV.

The V call is TRBV9, the J call TRBJ1-2; D unclear. The CDR3 covers 14 residues. Trimming left V 3 bases short and J 5 bases short, with 14 bases between. CDR1 and CDR2 from the germline V gene are SGDLS and YYNGEE. CDR3 in amino acids: CASSAGPADYGYTF. Written as DNA, the CDR3 is TGTGCCAGCAGCGCAGGTCCGGCCGATTATGGCTACACCTTC.

The genes are TRBV5-1 and TRBJ1-2, with D hard to call. The CDR3 is 14 residues long. Trimming stripped 3 bases from V and 2 bases from J, with 11 bases between. Germline CDR1 reads SGHRS; CDR2 reads YFSETQ. The DNA of the CDR3 is TGCGCCAGCAGCTGGGGTATCCCCAACTATGGCTACACCTTC. It yields the protein CASSWGIPNYGYTF.

This clonotype was picked up a small number of times. The V gene is TRBV3-1, the J gene TRBJ2-5; D uncertain. Germline CDR1 is LGHDT and CDR2 is YNNKEL (reference sequence). The CDR3 has 15 amino acids. The ends were cut back, 0 bases at V and 4 bases at J, with 12 bases in the middle. The chain's CDR3 is CASSQDEATSETQYF. CDR3 nucleotide sequence: TGTGCCAGCAGCCAAGATGAGGCCACGTCAGAGACCCAGTACTTC.

As concerns this clonotype: The conserved phenylalanine or tryptophan is not found at the CDR3 terminus, so this likely reflects a read error. V is TRBV2 and J is TRBJ2-5; D gene ambiguous. CDR3 length equals 13 residues. Germline V lookup: CDR1 SNHLY, CDR2 FYNNEI. CDR3: CASSQSGLVTQYS. The CDR3 DNA is TGCGCCAGCAGCCAGTCGGGTCTAGTGACCCAGTACTCC.